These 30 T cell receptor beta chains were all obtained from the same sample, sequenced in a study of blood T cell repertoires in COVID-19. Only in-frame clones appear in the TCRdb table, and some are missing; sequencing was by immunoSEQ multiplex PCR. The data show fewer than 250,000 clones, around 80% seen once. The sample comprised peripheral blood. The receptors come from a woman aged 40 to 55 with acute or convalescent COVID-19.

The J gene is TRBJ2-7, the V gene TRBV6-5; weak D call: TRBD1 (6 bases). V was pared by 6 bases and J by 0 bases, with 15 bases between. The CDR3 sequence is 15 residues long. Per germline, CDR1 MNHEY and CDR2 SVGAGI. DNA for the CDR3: TGTGCCAGCAGCCGGGAATGGACAGCCTCCTACGAGCAGTACTTC. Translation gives CASSREWTASYEQYF.

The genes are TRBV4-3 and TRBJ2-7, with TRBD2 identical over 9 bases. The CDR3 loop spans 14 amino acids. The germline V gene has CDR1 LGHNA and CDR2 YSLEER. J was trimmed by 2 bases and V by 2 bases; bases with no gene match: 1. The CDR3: CASSQLAGTYEQYF. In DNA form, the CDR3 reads TGCGCCAGCAGCCAACTAGCGGGGACCTACGAGCAGTACTTC.

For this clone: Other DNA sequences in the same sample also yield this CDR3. The DNA of the CDR3 is TGCGCCAGCAGCTTAGGGGGTTACAATGAGCAGTTCTTC. Translation: CASSLGGYNEQFF. The gene calls are TRBV5-1 and TRBJ2-1, with a possible D match to TRBD1 (6 bases). CDR3 length: 13 amino acids. Germline CDR1 reads SGHRS; CDR2 reads YFSETQ. V was shortened by 2 bases and J by 4 bases, with 7 bases between the two germline ends.

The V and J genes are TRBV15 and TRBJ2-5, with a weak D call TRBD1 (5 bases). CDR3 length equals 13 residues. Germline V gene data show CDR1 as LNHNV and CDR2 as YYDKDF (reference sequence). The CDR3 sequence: CTTSRTGEETQYF. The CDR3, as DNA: TGTACTACCAGCCGAACAGGCGAAGAGACCCAGTACTTC.

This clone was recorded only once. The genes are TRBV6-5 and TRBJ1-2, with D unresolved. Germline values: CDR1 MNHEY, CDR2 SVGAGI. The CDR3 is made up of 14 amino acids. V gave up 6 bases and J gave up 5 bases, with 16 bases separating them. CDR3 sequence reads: CASSPQEGVYGYTF. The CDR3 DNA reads TGTGCCAGCAGCCCCCAGGAAGGTGTTTATGGCTACACCTTC.

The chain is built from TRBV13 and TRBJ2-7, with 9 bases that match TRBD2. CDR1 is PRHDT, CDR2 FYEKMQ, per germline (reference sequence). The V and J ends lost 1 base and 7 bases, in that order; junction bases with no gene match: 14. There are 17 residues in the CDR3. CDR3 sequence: CASSLAKSGGSDREQYF. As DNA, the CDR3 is TGTGCCAGCAGCTTAGCAAAAAGCGGGGGGAGTGATAGAGAGCAGTACTTC.

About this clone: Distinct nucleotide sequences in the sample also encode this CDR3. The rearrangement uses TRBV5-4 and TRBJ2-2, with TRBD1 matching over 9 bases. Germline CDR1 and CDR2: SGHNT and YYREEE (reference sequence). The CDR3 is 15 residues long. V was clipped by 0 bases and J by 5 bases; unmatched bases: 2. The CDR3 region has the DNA TGTGCCAGCAGCTTGGACAGGGGGCGAACCGGGGAGCTGTTTTTT. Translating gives CASSLDRGRTGELFF.

CDR3 protein: CASSLTSGAYNEQFF. The CDR3 nucleotides are TGTGCCAGCAGCTTAACGTCAGGGGCTTACAATGAGCAGTTCTTC. This chain uses TRBV7-3 with TRBJ2-1; possibly TRBD1 for D (6 bases). The CDR3 contains 15 residues. The V end was cut by 0 bases, the J end by 4 bases, with 10 bases between. Germline-derived CDR1 and CDR2 are SGHTA and FQGTGA.

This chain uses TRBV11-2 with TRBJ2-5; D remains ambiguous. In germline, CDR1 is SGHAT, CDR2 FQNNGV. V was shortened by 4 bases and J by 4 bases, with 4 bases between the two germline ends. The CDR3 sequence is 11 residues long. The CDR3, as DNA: TGTGCCAGCAGCTCGCGAGAGACCCAGTACTTC. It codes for CASSSRETQYF.

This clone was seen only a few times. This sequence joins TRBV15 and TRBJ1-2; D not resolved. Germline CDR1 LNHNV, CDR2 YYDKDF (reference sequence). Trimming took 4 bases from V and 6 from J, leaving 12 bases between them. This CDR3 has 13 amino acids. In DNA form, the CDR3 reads TGTGCCACCAGCAAGCAGAACGGGAATGGCTACACCTTC. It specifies CATSKQNGNGYTF.

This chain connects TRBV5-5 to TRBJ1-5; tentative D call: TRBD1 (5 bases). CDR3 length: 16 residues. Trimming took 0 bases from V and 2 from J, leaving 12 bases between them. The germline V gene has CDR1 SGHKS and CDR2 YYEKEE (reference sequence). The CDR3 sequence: CASSLAWRDGNQPQHF. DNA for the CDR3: TGTGCCAGCAGCTTGGCCTGGCGGGACGGCAATCAGCCCCAGCATTTT.

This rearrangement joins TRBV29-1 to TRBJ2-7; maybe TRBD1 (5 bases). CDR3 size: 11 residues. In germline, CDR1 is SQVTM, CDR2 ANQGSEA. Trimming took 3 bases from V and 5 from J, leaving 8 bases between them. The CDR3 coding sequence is TGCAGCGTTGAGCTCAGGGACGAGCAGTACTTC. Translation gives CSVELRDEQYF.

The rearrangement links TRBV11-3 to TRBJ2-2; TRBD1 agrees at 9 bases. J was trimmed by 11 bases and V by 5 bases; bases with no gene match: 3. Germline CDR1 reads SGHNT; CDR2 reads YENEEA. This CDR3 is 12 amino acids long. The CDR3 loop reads CASSKGQGELFF. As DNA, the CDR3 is TGTGCCAGCAGCAAGGGACAGGGAGAGCTGTTTTTT.

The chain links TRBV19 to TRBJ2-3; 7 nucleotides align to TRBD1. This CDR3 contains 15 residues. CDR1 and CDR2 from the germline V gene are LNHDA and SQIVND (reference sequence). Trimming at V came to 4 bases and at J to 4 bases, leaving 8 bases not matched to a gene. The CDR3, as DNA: TGTGCCAGTAGTAGAGGGGACAGTTATGCAGATACGCAGTATTTT. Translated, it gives CASSRGDSYADTQYF.

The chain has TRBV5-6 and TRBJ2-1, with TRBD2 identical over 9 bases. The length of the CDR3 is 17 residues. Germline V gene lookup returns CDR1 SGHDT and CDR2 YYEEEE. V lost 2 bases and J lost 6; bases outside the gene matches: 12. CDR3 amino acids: CASSLKVRRGGFNEQFF. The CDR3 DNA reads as TGTGCCAGCAGCTTAAAGGTCCGGCGGGGGGGCTTCAATGAGCAGTTCTTC.

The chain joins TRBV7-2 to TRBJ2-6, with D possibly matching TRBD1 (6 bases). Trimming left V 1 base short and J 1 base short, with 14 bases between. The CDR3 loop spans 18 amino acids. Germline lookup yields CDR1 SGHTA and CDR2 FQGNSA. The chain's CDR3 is CASSLELRGSSGANVLTF. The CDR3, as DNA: TGTGCCAGCAGCTTAGAGCTCAGGGGATCGTCTGGGGCCAACGTCCTGACTTTC.

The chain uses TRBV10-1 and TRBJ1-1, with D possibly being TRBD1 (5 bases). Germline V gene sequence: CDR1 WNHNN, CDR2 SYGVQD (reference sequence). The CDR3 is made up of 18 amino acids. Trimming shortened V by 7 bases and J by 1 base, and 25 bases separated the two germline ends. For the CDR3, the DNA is TGCGCCAGCAAGATGACAATTTTTTTTGGACACCCGAACACTGAAGCTTTCTTT. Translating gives CASKMTIFFGHPNTEAFF.

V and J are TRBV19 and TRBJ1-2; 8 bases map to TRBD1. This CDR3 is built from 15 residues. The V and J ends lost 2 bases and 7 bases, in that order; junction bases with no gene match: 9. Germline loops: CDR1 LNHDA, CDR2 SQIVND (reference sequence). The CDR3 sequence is CASSITGRGLRGYTF. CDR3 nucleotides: TGTGCCAGTAGTATAACGGGCAGGGGGCTTCGTGGCTACACCTTC.

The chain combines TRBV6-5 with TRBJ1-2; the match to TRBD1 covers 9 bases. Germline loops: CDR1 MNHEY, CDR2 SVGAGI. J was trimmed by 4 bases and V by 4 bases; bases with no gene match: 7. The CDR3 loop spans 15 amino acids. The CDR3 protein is CASSWGQGYRYGYTF. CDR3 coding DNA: TGTGCCAGCAGTTGGGGACAGGGTTATCGCTATGGCTACACCTTC.

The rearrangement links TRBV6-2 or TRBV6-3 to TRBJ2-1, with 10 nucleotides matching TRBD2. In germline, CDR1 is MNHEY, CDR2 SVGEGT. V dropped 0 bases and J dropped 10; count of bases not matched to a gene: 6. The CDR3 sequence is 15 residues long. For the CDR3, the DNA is TGTGCCAGCAGTTACTCGGAGCGGGGGGGCCTCGAGCAGTTCTTC. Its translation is CASSYSERGGLEQFF.

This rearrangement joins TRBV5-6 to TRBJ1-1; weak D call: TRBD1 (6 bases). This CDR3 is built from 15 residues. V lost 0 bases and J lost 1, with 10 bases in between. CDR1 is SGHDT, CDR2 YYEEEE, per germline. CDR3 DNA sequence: TGTGCCAGCAGCTTGGTGGGGGCGAGGAACACTGAAGCTTTCTTT. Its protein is CASSLVGARNTEAFF.

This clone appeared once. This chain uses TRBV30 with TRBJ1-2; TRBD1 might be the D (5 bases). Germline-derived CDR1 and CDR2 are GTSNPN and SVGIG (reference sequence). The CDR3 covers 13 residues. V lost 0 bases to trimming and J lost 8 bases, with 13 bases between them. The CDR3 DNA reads TGTGCCTGGAGTGTAGGGCAGGGCGGCGGCTACACCTTC. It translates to CAWSVGQGGGYTF.

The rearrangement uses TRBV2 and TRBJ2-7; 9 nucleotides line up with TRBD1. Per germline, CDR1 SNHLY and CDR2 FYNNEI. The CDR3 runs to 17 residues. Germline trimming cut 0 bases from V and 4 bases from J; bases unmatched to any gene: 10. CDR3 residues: CASSEALREGQGYEQYF. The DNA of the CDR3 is TGTGCCAGCAGTGAAGCGCTTCGTGAGGGACAGGGTTACGAGCAGTACTTC.

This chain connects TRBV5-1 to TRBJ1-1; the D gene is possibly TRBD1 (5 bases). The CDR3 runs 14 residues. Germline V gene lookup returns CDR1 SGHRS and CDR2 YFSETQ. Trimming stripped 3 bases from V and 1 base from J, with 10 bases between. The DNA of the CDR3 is TGCGCCAGCAGCTCCCAAACAGGGAACACTGAAGCTTTCTTT. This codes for CASSSQTGNTEAFF.

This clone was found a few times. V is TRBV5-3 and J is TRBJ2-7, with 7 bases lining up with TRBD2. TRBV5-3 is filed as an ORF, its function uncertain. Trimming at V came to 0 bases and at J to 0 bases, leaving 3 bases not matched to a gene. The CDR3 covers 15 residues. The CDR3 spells CARSLGRGISYEQYF. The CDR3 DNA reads TGTGCCAGAAGCTTGGGGCGGGGGATCTCCTACGAGCAGTACTTC.

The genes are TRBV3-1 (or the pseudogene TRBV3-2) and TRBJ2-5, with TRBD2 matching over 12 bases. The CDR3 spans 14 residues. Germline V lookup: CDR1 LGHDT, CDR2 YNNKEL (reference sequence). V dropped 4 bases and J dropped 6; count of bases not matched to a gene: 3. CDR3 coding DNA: TGTGCCAGCAGCCCTAGCGGGAGGGTGAAGACCCAGTACTTC. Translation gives CASSPSGRVKTQYF.

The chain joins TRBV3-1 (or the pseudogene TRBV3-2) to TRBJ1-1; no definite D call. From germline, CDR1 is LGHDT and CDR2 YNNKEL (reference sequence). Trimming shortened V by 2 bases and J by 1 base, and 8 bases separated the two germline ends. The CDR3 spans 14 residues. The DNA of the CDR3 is TGTGCCAGCAGCCAACCAGGTAGGAACACTGAAGCTTTCTTT. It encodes CASSQPGRNTEAFF.

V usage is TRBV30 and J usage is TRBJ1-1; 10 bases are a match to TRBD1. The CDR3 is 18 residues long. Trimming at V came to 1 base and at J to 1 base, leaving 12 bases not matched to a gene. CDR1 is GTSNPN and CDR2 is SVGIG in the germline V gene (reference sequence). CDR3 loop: CAWSGRQGARPRNTEAFF. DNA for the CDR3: TGTGCCTGGAGTGGTAGACAGGGGGCCCGTCCTAGGAACACTGAAGCTTTCTTT.

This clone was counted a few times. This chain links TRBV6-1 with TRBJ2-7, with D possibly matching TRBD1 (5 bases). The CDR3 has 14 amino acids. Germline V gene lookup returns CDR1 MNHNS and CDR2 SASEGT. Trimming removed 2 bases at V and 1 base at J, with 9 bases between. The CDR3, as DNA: TGTGCCAGCAGTGAAAGGGGCGCATCCTACGAGCAGTACTTC. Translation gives CASSERGASYEQYF.

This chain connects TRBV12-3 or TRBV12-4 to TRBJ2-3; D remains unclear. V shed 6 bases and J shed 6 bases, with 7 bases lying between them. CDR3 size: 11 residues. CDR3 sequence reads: CASSLADTQYF. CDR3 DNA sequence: TGTGCCAGCAGCTTGGCCGATACGCAGTATTTT.